The present TCR beta chain was sequenced within a study of T cells in Graves' hyperthyroidism and ophthalmopathy. TCR beta CDR3 sequences were amplified from RNA transcripts. The TCR CDR3 first-round RT-PCR relied on the HTBI primer set. TCRdb fed the multiplex PCR reads into MiXCR, producing one record per CDR3 protein. The repertoire holds approximately 410,000 distinct CDR3 sequences, with approximately 14% as singletons. V dropped 1 base and J dropped 3 bases, with 7 bases sitting between them. This CDR3 is 14 amino acids long. Germline V gene data show CDR1 as DFQATT and CDR2 as SNEGSKA (reference sequence). This clonotype was recorded a few times.

The source of this sequence is a man aged 18 to 29 with Graves' ophthalmopathy. The rearrangement links TRBV20-1 to TRBJ2-6; D uncertain. The sequencing sample was made of blood. CDR3 coding DNA: TGCAGTGCTAGAGTAGGGCTTGGGGCCAACGTCCTGACTTTC. This translates into CSARVGLGANVLTF.